The 11 T cell receptor beta chains below all came from one sample that was sequenced in a study of sequential checkpoint blockade in melanoma. The sample's treatment: randomized to nivolumab then ipilimumab (arm A) or the reverse (arm B). The assay was immunoSEQ multiplex PCR, and TCRdb's table has in-frame clones only and misses some. The repertoire holds over 20,000 clones, roughly 80% seen once, with 25% to 35% in the top ten. This specimen consisted of CD8+ T cells sorted from blood (inferred from file names), obtained from a patient given nivolumab and ipilimumab in sequence. The origin of the receptors is a human donor with melanoma.

The chain has TRBV27 and TRBJ2-1; D ambiguous. This CDR3 spans 14 amino acids. From germline, CDR1 is MNHEY and CDR2 SMNVEV (reference sequence). The V and J ends lost 0 bases and 3 bases respectively, with 6 bases between them. The CDR3 nucleotides read TGTGCCAGCAGTTTATCGAGTTTCTACAATGAGCAGTTCTTC. It encodes CASSLSSFYNEQFF.

This chain uses TRBV9 with TRBJ1-3, with D tentatively TRBD1 (6 bases). The CDR3 runs 15 residues. Germline V gene sequence: CDR1 SGDLS, CDR2 YYNGEE. Trimming took 0 bases from V and 3 from J, leaving 10 bases between them. The CDR3 DNA is TGTGCCAGCAGCGTAGGACAGGCTGATGGAAACACCATATATTTT. Amino acids: CASSVGQADGNTIYF.

CDR3 loop: CASSSRDRGPYEQYF. For the CDR3, the DNA is TGTGCCAGCAGTTCCCGGGACAGGGGACCCTACGAGCAGTACTTC. The chain combines TRBV27 with TRBJ2-7; 10 nucleotides agree with TRBD1. The V gene end was trimmed by 4 bases and the J gene end by 2 bases; junction bases not matched to a gene: 5. The CDR3 contains 15 residues. Germline V lookup: CDR1 MNHEY, CDR2 SMNVEV (reference sequence).

The CDR3 is CASSLNSYEQYF. In DNA form, the CDR3 reads TGTGCCAGTAGTTTAAACTCCTACGAGCAGTACTTC. This rearrangement joins TRBV19 to TRBJ2-7, with unresolved D. V lost 5 bases, J lost 0 bases, and 5 bases lay in between. The CDR3 is 12 residues long. The germline V gene encodes CDR1 LNHDA and CDR2 SQIVND (reference sequence).

The chain couples TRBV4-2 to TRBJ2-7; no clear D. V was shortened by 2 bases and J by 3 bases, with 5 bases between the two germline ends. Germline values: CDR1 LGHNA, CDR2 YNFKEQ. This CDR3 contains 12 residues. The CDR3 DNA reads as TGTGCCAGCAGCCAATCGGGCTACGAGCAGTACTTC. This encodes CASSQSGYEQYF.

This chain joins TRBV6-5 and TRBJ2-7; TRBD2 might be the D (6 bases). The germline V and J ends were trimmed by 6 bases and 3 bases, with 12 bases remaining between them. This CDR3 contains 13 residues. CDR1 is MNHEY, CDR2 SVGAGI, per germline. Written as DNA, the CDR3 is TGTGCCAGCAGGGGACTGGGGGTCTACGAGCAGTACTTC. Residues: CASRGLGVYEQYF.

This clone was detected only once. The V and J genes are TRBV7-2 and TRBJ2-1; weak D call: TRBD2 (5 bases). The CDR3 is 14 amino acids. The ends were cut back, 2 bases at V and 7 bases at J, with 12 bases in the middle. Per germline, CDR1 SGHTA and CDR2 FQGNSA. CDR3 nucleotide sequence: TGTGCCAGCAGCTTACAGCGGCGTTCTAATGAGCAGTTCTTC. Encoded protein: CASSLQRRSNEQFF.

The chain combines TRBV28 with TRBJ2-3; 10 nucleotides agree with TRBD2. V lost 4 bases, J lost 5 bases, and 24 bases stayed unmatched. The CDR3 runs to 21 residues. Per the germline V gene, CDR1 is MDHEN and CDR2 is SYDVKM. The DNA for the CDR3 is TGTGCCAGCAGTTCCCCCCCGGCCAGCGGGGGGGCCGGACCGGCCCAAGATACGCAGTATTTT. Translation gives CASSSPPASGGAGPAQDTQYF. Based on the CDR3 plus reference TRBV28 and TRBJ2-3, the full variable domain is DVKVTQSSRYLVKRTGEKVFLECVQDMDHENMFWYRQDPGLGLRLIYFSYDVKMKEKGDIPEGYSVSREKKERFSLILESASTNQTSMYLCASSSPPASGGAGPAQDTQYFGPGTRLTVL.

The J gene is TRBJ2-1, the V gene TRBV4-1, with 8 bases identical to TRBD2. Germline V gene data show CDR1 as MGHRA and CDR2 as YSYEKL. CDR3 size: 15 residues. J lost 4 bases, V lost 6 bases, and 8 bases had no gene match. The CDR3 here is CASRDSGEWYNEQFF. Written as DNA, the CDR3 is TGCGCCAGCAGGGATAGCGGGGAGTGGTACAATGAGCAGTTCTTC.

The genes are TRBV7-2 and TRBJ1-5; D perhaps matches TRBD1 (5 bases). Trimming took off 1 base at V and 6 bases at J, with 10 bases between the two ends. The germline V gene encodes CDR1 SGHTA and CDR2 FQGNSA. The CDR3 loop spans 14 amino acids. The CDR3: CASSLVGEGQPQHF. As DNA, the CDR3 is TGTGCCAGCAGCTTAGTAGGGGAGGGTCAGCCCCAGCATTTT.

This rearrangement joins TRBV5-4 to TRBJ2-7; D may be TRBD1 (6 bases). Between the trimmed V and J ends, which lost 2 bases and 1 base, there was a span of 13 bases. CDR3 length equals 15 residues. Germline CDR1 is SGHNT and CDR2 is YYREEE (reference sequence). Written as DNA, the CDR3 is TGTGCCAGCAGCTTCCCGGAGACAGGTTCCTACGAGCAGTACTTC. The encoded protein is CASSFPETGSYEQYF.